The text below deals with one T cell receptor beta chain. This specimen belongs to a study of blood T cell repertoires in COVID-19. The method was immunoSEQ multiplex PCR; TCRdb's version includes in-frame clones alone and lacks a portion of them. Seen here are around 160,000 clones, about four fifths observed once, and the top ten hold 13% to 15%. Trimming shortened V by 5 bases and J by 0 bases, and 10 bases separated the two germline ends. The germline CDR1 and CDR2 sequences are LNHDA and SQIVND (reference sequence). This CDR3 contains 14 residues. The sample taken for sequencing was peripheral blood. This receptor was taken from a human donor with acute or convalescent COVID-19. The donor label of this sample is uncertain. The V and J genes are TRBV19 and TRBJ1-2; weak D call: TRBD1 (5 bases). CDR3 amino acids: CASSATTANYGYTF. For the CDR3, the DNA is TGTGCCAGTAGTGCAACGACAGCTAACTATGGCTACACCTTC.